The subject of this entry is one TCR beta chain. Its antigen remains unidentified. This CDR3 has 15 residues. Trimming left V 5 bases short and J 2 bases short, with 15 bases between. Germline loops: CDR1 LNHNV, CDR2 YYDKDF (reference sequence). The sample comes from a study of T cells in Graves' hyperthyroidism and ophthalmopathy. Study-level points and caveats: Researchers found most expanded thyroid clonotypes above 0.001 in blood as well.

TCR beta CDR3 sequences were amplified from RNA transcripts. A set of HTBI primers served as the primers for a first-round RT-PCR of the TCR CDR3. TCRdb used MiXCR to reprocess the multiplex PCR reads, holding one entry per CDR3 protein. This sample yields about 290,000 distinct CDR3 sequences, of which approximately 18% are seen a single time; just under 40% belongs to the top ten. The sample comprised blood. The chain links TRBV15 to TRBJ2-5; perhaps D is TRBD1 or TRBD2 (6 bases each). The sequence was collected from a man in his fifties or sixties with Graves' ophthalmopathy. The DNA for the CDR3 is TGTGCCACCAGCGGGGGGCCTGGGAGGCAAGAGACCCAGTACTTC. Translated: CATSGGPGRQETQYF.